This T cell receptor (beta chain) was sequenced for a study of blood T cell repertoires in COVID-19 (TCRdb year 2020). About the full investigation: Samples covering the acute and convalescent phases of COVID-19 were provided by collaborators in the United States, Italy and Spain. The material from the prospective study consisted of cDNA or gDNA derived from T cells, B-cell-depleted T cells, or PBMCs. The dataset comprised deeply sampled blood TCRbeta repertoires from subjects exposed to, actively infected with, or recovered from COVID-19. The repertoires were released in a freely available public database intended as a resource for research on the immune response to SARS-CoV-2. The samples were drawn from two sources: the first 160 participants of the ongoing ImmuneRACE study, and 1,000 to 1,500 subjects contributed by 6 global collaborators. Sample metadata almost always included a de-identified subject ID, COVID-19 status, age in years and sex. Where available, HLA class I and class II types were taken from metadata supplied by the sample provider and were not determined by assay-based typing.

In the prospective study, participants were roughly 18 to 100 years old, resided in 24 geographic areas of the United States, and were enrolled through a virtual design. To assign participants to cohorts, the prospective study relied on clinical history that participants themselves reported in a screening survey and a study questionnaire. In the prospective study, whole blood, serum and a nasopharyngeal or oropharyngeal swab were collected from each participant by mobile phlebotomists. Additional blood draws and questionnaires over an approximately two-month period could optionally be provided by prospective study participants. Before DNA extraction, prospective study blood samples were shipped either frozen or at room temperature. Points the paper makes about the study in general: The quantity of clinical and demographic metadata differed by source and by participant and was supplied without curation.

The immunoSEQ Assay, a bias-controlled multiplex PCR, was used to amplify TCRbeta CDR3 regions from genomic DNA. The authors' pipeline ran thus. The number of nucleated cells in each sample was estimated from the amplification of reference gene primers within the assay. Sequence reads were collapsed and filtered to measure the absolute abundance of every unique TCRbeta CDR3 rearrangement. Productive Simpson clonality was computed per sample as the square root of Simpson's diversity index over productive rearrangements. The table was pulled from immuneACCESS by TCRdb, which kept in-frame rearrangements only. Such tables lose some clones; where checked, under half of the loss comes from unresolved V genes, and the rest has no known cause. The V and J calls and clone size were taken over from that table, and D and trimming were inferred from the DNA. The sample data list under 250,000 clones, and approximately 80% of these were observed just once. The top ten clonotypes cover roughly 1.3% of the sample.

Via the germline V gene (reference sequence), CDR1 is WNHNN and CDR2 SYGVQD. The CDR3 covers 17 residues, taking in both the cysteine and the phenylalanine. CDR3 DNA is the only sequence kept; it has 51 bases, read in frame from the first base. Ends trimmed: V by 5 bases, J by 2 bases; bases unmatched to a gene: 8. A word on this clone: Its antigen is not yet known. No clone much larger than this one lies a single base away; base qualities are absent.

The sequencing input was PBMCs or T cells enriched from blood (not recorded which). The sequence was collected from a woman in her thirties or forties with acute COVID-19. The sequence links TRBV10-1 to TRBJ2-2, and 10 junctional nucleotides match TRBD2. CDR3 region: CASSTPSGGTNTGELFF. The bases read TGCGCCAGCAGTACCCCTAGCGGGGGAACCAACACCGGGGAGCTGTTTTTT.